This T cell receptor (beta chain) was captured in a study of human T cells and chemical hapten exposure. Germline CDR1 LGHNA, CDR2 YSLEER. The CDR3 consists of 16 residues. V lost 0 bases, J lost 3 bases, and 14 bases lay in between. This clonotype was observed many times. Its specificity is unknown. Documented time point: patch test 3, about 24 weeks after DPC sensitization. Treatment of the sample: therapeutic diphenylcyclopropenone sensitization with weekly scalp DPC. Alopecia patients, 18 to 70 years old and DPC-suitable, served as donors. Whole-study findings and limits: It was expanded TCRs that formed significantly more large CDR3 similarity clusters than controls did.

Each CDR3 protein is one row after TCRdb ran MiXCR on the RACE reads. The data show approximately 72,000 distinct CDR3 sequences, approximately 12% seen once. The source of this sequence is a woman aged 50 to 60 with alopecia areata. Some clones in this sample may be carry-over from other donors' samples. The sample in question was whole blood, obtained in connection with sensitization to the hapten diphenylcyclopropenone (DPC). The rearrangement uses TRBV4-3 and TRBJ1-1; D gene ambiguous. CDR3: CASSQDGRKRDTEAFF. The CDR3 region has the DNA TGCGCCAGCAGCCAAGATGGCCGAAAAAGGGACACTGAAGCTTTCTTT.